The T cell receptor beta chain under discussion was sequenced for a study of vaccination and CD4 T cells after COVID-19. V was shortened by 6 bases and J by 10 bases, with 22 bases between the two germline ends. Germline CDR1 is DFQATT and CDR2 is SNEGSKA (reference sequence). CDR3 length: 15 residues. The sample holds a few counts of this clonotype. Its target is not known. Cultured CD4+ T cell DNA underwent sequencing with the Oncomine TCR Beta short-read assay. Each CDR3 protein gets one entry after TCRdb re-called the PCR reads with MiXCR. The table lists 8,500 or so distinct CDR3 sequences, about 59% of them singletons, with roughly 24% in the top ten. Specified treatment: roughly ten-day PBMC culture with coronavirus spike peptide pools or control peptides (ViraFEST assay). With peptide pools, ViraFEST first expanded antigen-specific T cells and afterwards sequenced their TCRs.

The chain joins TRBV20-1 to TRBJ1-6, with D unclear. Sequencing was performed on CD4+ T cells from blood, cultured in vitro. The sequence was collected from a human donor who had recovered from COVID-19. CDR3 DNA: TGCAGTGCCCGGGAGGGATCTACGTCTGGCTCACCCCTCCACTTT. Translated: CSAREGSTSGSPLHF.